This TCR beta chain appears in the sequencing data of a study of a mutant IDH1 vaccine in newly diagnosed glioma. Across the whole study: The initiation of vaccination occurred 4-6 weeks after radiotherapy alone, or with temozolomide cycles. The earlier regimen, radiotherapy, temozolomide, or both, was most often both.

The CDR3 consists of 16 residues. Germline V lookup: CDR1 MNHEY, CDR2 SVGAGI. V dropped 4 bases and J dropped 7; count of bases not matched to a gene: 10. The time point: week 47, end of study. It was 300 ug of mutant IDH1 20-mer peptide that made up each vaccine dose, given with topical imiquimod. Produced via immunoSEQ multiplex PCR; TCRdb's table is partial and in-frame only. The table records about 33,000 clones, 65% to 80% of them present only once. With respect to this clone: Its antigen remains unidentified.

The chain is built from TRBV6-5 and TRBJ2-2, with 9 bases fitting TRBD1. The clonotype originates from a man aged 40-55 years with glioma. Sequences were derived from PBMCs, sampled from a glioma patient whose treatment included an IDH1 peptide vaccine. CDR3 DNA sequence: TGTGCCAGCAGTTCTAATACCGGGACAGGGTACGGGGAGCTGTTTTTT. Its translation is CASSSNTGTGYGELFF.